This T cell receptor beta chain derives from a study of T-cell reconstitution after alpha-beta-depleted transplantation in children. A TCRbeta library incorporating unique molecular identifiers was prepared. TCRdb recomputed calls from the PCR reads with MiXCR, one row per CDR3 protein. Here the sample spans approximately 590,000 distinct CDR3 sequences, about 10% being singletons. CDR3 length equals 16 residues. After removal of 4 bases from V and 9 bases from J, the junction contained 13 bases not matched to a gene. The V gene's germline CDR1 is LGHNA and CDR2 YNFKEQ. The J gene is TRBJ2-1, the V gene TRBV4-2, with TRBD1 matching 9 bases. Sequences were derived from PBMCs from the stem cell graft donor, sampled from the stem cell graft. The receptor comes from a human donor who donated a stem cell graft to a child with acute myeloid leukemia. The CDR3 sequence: CASSLRPGQGQGEQFF. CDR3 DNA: TGTGCCAGCAGCCTAAGACCGGGACAGGGTCAGGGTGAGCAGTTCTTC.